This note documents a single T cell receptor beta chain sequence. This clone came up a few times. Its antigen target is currently unknown. No clone much larger than this one lies a single base away; base qualities are absent. In total, about 650 healthy bone marrow donors made up the cohort. Cohort members were all nominally healthy when sampled, although unrecorded immune exposures were likely present. The donor was CMV seropositive and was included in the group of about 290 seropositive cohort members. A peripheral blood sample was collected from each donor, and TCR beta sequencing was performed on peripheral blood mononuclear cells. Genomic DNA was extracted from the blood cell samples with the Qiagen DNeasy Blood Extraction Kit. Libraries were prepared through the immunoSEQ multiplex PCR assay. A mixture of 60 forward primers for TCR Vbeta segments and 13 reverse primers for TCR Jbeta segments was used in the multiplex PCR. Amplification of the CDR3 region of rearranged TCR beta genes was performed with a multiplex PCR assay on genomic DNA. The amplified TCR beta libraries were sequenced on the Illumina HiSeq System as 87-base-pair reads. The paper's processing steps were these. In a later analysis, tens of millions of unique TCR beta chains were counted across the roughly 700 repertoires, and approximately 11 million of these chains were shared by at least two donors. Raw reads were error-corrected and collapsed into unique sequences by a nearest-neighbor algorithm in which closely related sequences were merged to remove PCR and sequencing errors. Alignment of CDR3 sequences to IMGT reference sequences was used to assign V, D and J gene segments. For a sequence to be retained, at least a six-nucleotide match to both a V gene segment and a J gene segment was required. Rearrangements were classified as productive when the CDR3 lacked stop codons and remained in frame with V and J, and all other rearrangements were classified as non-productive. Following IMGT convention, CDR3 was defined as the stretch from the second conserved V-encoded cysteine to the conserved J-encoded phenylalanine. The earlier analysis of about 610 of the donors excluded any sequence lacking an unambiguous match to a single V gene segment. An earlier analysis of under 750 of the donors called V segments functional above 56.7% productive rearrangements and segregating when the between-donor standard deviation exceeded 5%. A statistical classification framework was built to diagnose cytomegalovirus status from the catalog of TCR beta chain sequences. V and J gene assignment, in a later analysis, came from comparing TCR nucleotide sequences with IMGT/GENE-DB human TR gene sequences. A later analysis assigned CDR3 sequences and most-parsimonious VDJ recombination scenarios with the TCRdist pipeline. In a later analysis, each TCR beta chain was defined by its CDR3 amino acid sequence together with its V-gene family, and reads lacking a unique V-gene family were excluded. A later analysis removed several hundred highly shared, low-generation-probability nucleotide sequences to deal with suspected cross-contamination and a sequencing artifact. In a later analysis, a clonal expansion index was calculated for each public chain from normalized within-repertoire ranks of inferred template counts. In a later analysis, generation probabilities were computed with a VDJ recombination model fitted to out-of-frame rearrangements, and the resulting probabilities were checked against IGoR. Hypergeometric tests were used in a later analysis to score TCR-TCR, TCR-HLA and TCR-CMV co-occurrence, with a repertoire-size bias correction applied to the TCR pairs. False discovery rates were estimated in a later analysis by permuting HLA or CMV assignments 20 times. In a later analysis, co-occurring TCRs were grouped using DBSCAN, and TCRdist sequence similarity was added for clustering within HLA-allele-positive subsets. Repertoires with fewer than 30,000 or more than 120,000 public chains were left out of co-occurrence clustering, as were five repertoires with anomalous nucleotide sharing. Entries here come from immuneACCESS through TCRdb and include only in-frame sequences with V and J called. Some clones fail to appear in such tables; in the studies checked, an unresolved V gene covers under half of the shortfall, and the cause of the remainder is unknown. V and J calls and clone size follow that table, whereas D and trimming were derived from the DNA. Present in this sample are approximately 190,000 clones, almost 70% of which were seen just once. The top ten clonotypes cover 2.6% of the sample.

This record belongs to a study of cytomegalovirus exposure and HLA in healthy donors (dated by TCRdb to about 2017). About the investigation overall: According to an earlier analysis of 587 of the donors, about 170 million T cells yielded roughly 100 million unique TCR beta sequences and about 300 Gb of sequence data. An early release that covered fewer than 800 HLA-typed donors contained approximately 320 gigabases of sequencing data and tens of millions of unique TCR sequences. The genetic ancestry cluster associated with self-reported Caucasian donors included about 84% of the roughly 380 genotyped donors. The study aimed to test whether signatures of past pathogen exposure could be identified by cataloging public T cell receptors. Using immunosequencing, the study profiled T cell repertoires from about 610 subjects and related those repertoires to cytomegalovirus serostatus. Besides the first cohort of some 670 subjects, a separate validation cohort made up of 90 to 150 different subjects was used. To predict cytomegalovirus infection status, the study brought together high-throughput TCR immunosequencing, statistical association of individual TCRs with disease status, and machine learning. To study patterns of TCR occurrence, a later analysis re-analyzed previously published TCR beta repertoires from under 750 donors and added high-resolution HLA genotyping. Rather than drawing on any new phenotypic data, the later analysis identified candidate immune exposures from TCR beta sequences and the way those sequences occurred across donors. In an earlier analysis of about 590 of the donors, high-throughput TCR beta sequencing was used to judge whether each TCR beta V gene segment behaved as functional or pseudogenic. Donor age, sex, ethnicity and CMV serostatus were compiled together with the repertoire data. Genome-wide SNP genotypes for about 60% of the roughly 700 donors were used in a later genetic analysis, which treated that subset as a discovery cohort. Every repertoire in the discovery cohort had been generated on one and the same sequencing platform. Class I and class II HLA loci were covered by the typing at four-digit resolution. Typing coverage differed by locus: A, B, C, DRB1 and DQB1 were typed in about 629-630 donors, DQA1 in about 560, DPA1 in approximately 610, and DPB1 in roughly 450. Because of strong linkage in the cohort, a handful of DR-DQ haplotypes were treated as single units for association and clustering. On average, about 240,000 unique TCR beta nucleotide sequences were sequenced per donor among a few hundred genotyped donors of the cohort, with around 19% of those sequences being non-productive. What the research found in general, with its limitations: In a later analysis, HLA-associated TCR beta chains showed more clonal expansion and lower generation probabilities than non-associated chains that were equally common. In an earlier analysis of around 500 of the donors, most TCR beta V segments appeared in productive rearrangements about 87% or about 30% of the time, broadly matching IMGT annotations. Sequencing depth was assumed to be roughly uniform across donors in the presence/absence analyses, though that assumption may not hold. In a later analysis, most CMV-associated TCR beta chains were found to appear HLA-restricted, with HLA associations seemingly driven largely by CMV exposure. This cohort had only TCR beta chains sequenced, and the lack of alpha or paired-chain data limited which features could be detected. Specific HLA alleles were associated with 15,000 to 20,000 TCR beta sequences at a false discovery rate of 0.05 in a later analysis. Because the 87-base-pair reads could not distinguish some IMGT-functional V segments, including TRBV6-2 and TRBV6-3, those segments were excluded. Strong co-occurrence of HLA alleles, especially DR and DQ, made assigning TCR associations to individual alleles difficult. Several of the top co-occurrence clusters appeared to be linked to parvovirus B19, influenza, CMV and Epstein-Barr virus, according to a later analysis. Three of the identified cytomegalovirus-associated TCR beta chains were confirmed in vitro to be specific for cytomegalovirus antigens. A further reported finding was that TCR beta sequences accurately predicted the HLA-A and HLA-B alleles for most subjects in the first cohort. While some public TCRs were present in many individuals, most TCR sequences turned up only very rarely across donors. The sequencing pipeline was judged likely to have produced a cluster of highly shared sequence variants as a technical artifact. In a later genetic analysis, a missense DCLRE1C variant was associated with V-gene and J-gene trimming of TCR beta chains, and the association was replicated in an independent cohort. Because some donors lacked HLA typing at each locus, the association tests relied only on the typed subset. In a later genetic analysis, fewer N-insertions in productive TCRs were reported among donors in an Asian-associated ancestry cluster than the roughly 640-donor mean. In a later analysis, TCR association rates were found to vary across HLA loci, with the most associated TCRs seen for DRB1 alleles and the fewest for HLA-C alleles. The authors suggested that the approach could potentially be extended to other disease states and immunological phenotypes. Cytomegalovirus status was reported to be diagnosed by the classifier with high specificity and sensitivity in both the original and validation cohorts. Because counts were too low, roughly 18 rarely observed V segments, including chromosome 9 orphons, were left out of the earlier analysis of 587 of the donors. A total of 150 or so TCR beta chains were listed by the study as associated with cytomegalovirus. Linkage disequilibrium might explain the correlated functional status among segregating V segments, but an unknown experimental factor could not be excluded. CMV serostatus was the only immune exposure information available for the cohort.

As encoded in the germline V gene, CDR1 is SGHRS while CDR2 is YFSETQ. The CDR3 starts with the cysteine, ends with the phenylalanine, and has 14 residues. The CDR3 DNA has 42 bases and is translated from base 1. The V and J ends are trimmed by 2 bases and 1 base, leaving 7 bases between them. The rearranged chain carries TRBV5-1 and TRBJ2-4, with TRBD2 tentatively as D gene (6 bases match). The TCR sequence derives from a man aged 35-49 years in good health and CMV-seropositive. Source material: PBMCs. The sequenced DNA is TGCGCCAGCAGCTTTGGAGGGGCCAAAAACATTCAGTACTTC. It encodes CASSFGGAKNIQYF.